The present entry profiles one T cell receptor beta chain with its context. This specimen belongs to a study of blood T cell repertoires in COVID-19. About the research overall: There were acute and convalescent COVID-19 samples, and they came from the United States, Italy and Spain. The analysed material was cDNA or gDNA that came from T cells, B-cell-depleted T cells, or PBMCs.

As processed by the authors: The authors estimated nucleated cell counts from reference gene primer amplification. TCRdb's table, derived via immunoSEQ multiplex PCR, lists solely in-frame clones and lacks some. V and J calls and clone size follow that table, whereas D and trimming were derived from the DNA. This sample carries about 290,000 clones, around four fifths of them seen once, and the ten largest clones take 4.1%. The CDR3 is made up of 13 amino acids. Germline CDR1 reads SGHAT; CDR2 reads FQNNGV. V was pared by 4 bases and J by 7 bases, with 6 bases of the junction left unmatched. V and J are TRBV11-2 and TRBJ1-1; 7 bases match TRBD1. What was sequenced was peripheral blood. This receptor was obtained from a woman between 50 and 59 years old with active or convalescent COVID-19. The CDR3 nucleotides read TGTGCCAGCAGCTCCACCCGACAGGGTGAAGCTTTCTTT. Encoded protein: CASSSTRQGEAFF.